This T cell receptor (beta chain) comes out of a study of blood T cell repertoires in COVID-19. Study summary: Samples came from the United States, Italy and Spain, spanning acute and convalescent COVID-19. Nucleic acid was either cDNA or gDNA, and it came from T cells, B-cell-depleted T cells, or PBMCs.

Seattle patients were enrolled during active infection and followed longitudinally. Original methodology: How many nucleated cells were present was estimated from reference gene primer amplification. Sequencing was performed with immunoSEQ multiplex PCR; in TCRdb, only in-frame clones are kept and a portion is missing. From that table come the V and J calls and clone size; the DNA was used to work out D and trimming. In the table there are fewer than 350,000 clones, 70% to 90% of which are singletons. This CDR3 has 16 amino acids. CDR1 and CDR2 from the germline V gene are MNHEY and SVGEGT. J lost 0 bases, V lost 4 bases, and 7 bases had no gene match.

Sequencing used peripheral blood. The TCR originated in a woman aged 25 to 39 with COVID-19, enrolled during active disease. The gene calls are TRBV6-2 or TRBV6-3 and TRBJ2-5, with 8 bases aligning to TRBD2. CDR3 DNA sequence: TGTGCCAGCAGTTCCCCCCAGCGGGGGTACCAAGAGACCCAGTACTTC. It encodes CASSSPQRGYQETQYF.